This TCR beta chain is from a study of shared clonotypes between healthy human individuals. This clone occurred a few times. What it binds is not known. Study-level findings and limits: Memory subsets had estimated richness that was generally smaller than that of naive subsets.

The CDR3 spans 16 residues. The V gene's germline CDR1 is SGHRS and CDR2 YFSETQ. Trimming took off 0 bases at V and 4 bases at J, with 15 bases between the two ends. Generated by immunoSEQ multiplex PCR, the TCRdb table keeps only in-frame clones and is missing some. Among 600,000 to 700,000 clones listed, approximately 73% were seen once. The J gene is TRBJ2-3, the V gene TRBV5-1; D possibly corresponds to TRBD2 (6 bases). This receptor was identified in a woman aged 30 to 39 in good health. The sample was memory CD4+ T cells sorted from blood. Subset of the sample: CD45RA-negative fraction. As DNA, the CDR3 is TGCGCCAGCAGCTTGGGGAATCAGGGAGGTTCAGATACGCAGTATTTT. Translated: CASSLGNQGGSDTQYF.